The entry below describes one T cell receptor beta chain. Its specific antigen is unknown. Base qualities are missing; no much larger clone stands one base away. The intended sense of this specimen's time point label: cycle 2 day 1 (C2D1) of nivolumab. Every trial patient had relapsed after autologous stem cell transplantation, and cohorts A, B and C differed in prior brentuximab vedotin exposure. A total of 50 to 70 patients with relapsed/refractory classical Hodgkin lymphoma made up the trial cohort, and each patient's best overall response was complete response, partial response or progressive disease. Single-agent nivolumab was administered to trial patients in the multi-cohort phase II CheckMate 205 trial. Best overall response was determined by an independent review committee according to the 2007 International Working Group response criteria. PBMCs from the trial were collected at three points: immediately before nivolumab initiation (C1D1), and during therapy at cycle 2 day 1 and cycle 4 day 1. Peripheral blood was collected in 8 mL Vacutainer Cell Preparation Tubes, from which PBMCs were isolated by centrifugation and then cryopreserved.

The CDR3 spans 14 residues, from the cysteine through the phenylalanine. The read is trimmed to its CDR3 DNA, 42 bases read in frame from base 1. Germline trimming amounts to 7 bases on V and 6 bases on J, with 7 as the count of junction bases outside the gene matches. CDR1 and CDR2, looked up from the germline V gene, are MNHEY and SVGAGI. This specimen belongs to a study of PD-1 blockade in classical Hodgkin lymphoma (dated by TCRdb to 2020 to 2022). Notes on the research overall: Nivolumab dosing was 3 mg/kg intravenously every 2 weeks, continuing until either disease progression or unacceptable toxicity. A peripheral blood immune signature of response to PD-1 blockade in classical Hodgkin lymphoma was defined using TCR beta sequencing and CyTOF. Overall study outcomes, separate from this receptor: Diversity was lower in patients who began nivolumab less than 1 year after ASCT, so these patients were left out of later analyses to avoid confounding by immune reconstitution. A significant rise by C4D1 was seen in CD4+ but not CD8+ TCR diversity (p=0.0027 vs p=0.16), with the rise being most apparent in complete responders (p=0.02). Only a single clinical trial cohort was studied, and what caused the repertoire differences, possibly disease activity or prior therapy, remained undefined. Among trial patients, those achieving complete response had baseline diversity similar to that of newly diagnosed patients, while diversity was significantly lower in partial responders and progressors. Baseline TCR diversity was reported to be lower in newly diagnosed patients than in healthy donors and to be lower still in relapsed/refractory patients.

Genomic DNA was isolated using the Qiagen DNeasy kit from unsorted PBMCs as well as from negatively selected CD4+ and CD8+ fractions. TCR beta CDR3 regions were subjected to amplification by immunoSEQ multiplex PCR with primers that anneal to V and J segments. A synthetic immune receptor repertoire was used to minimize amplification bias, and any residual bias was removed computationally once sequencing was done. Turning to the authors' computational methods: Custom Python scripts were used to quantify repertoire diversity as the Shannon entropy index. Unsorted, CD4+ and CD8+ repertoires were examined separately, except in combined analyses, for which CD4+ and CD8+ sequences were merged in silico. A clone was considered expanded if an increase in frequency of at least 2-fold after treatment relative to C1D1 was found, and a pseudocount of 0.5 was applied to clones undetected at baseline. Singleton clones were defined as clones with 0 or 1 copy at C1D1, and non-singleton clones were defined as clones with 2 or more copies. By matching protein sequences in sorted samples from the same patient, clones expanded in unsorted samples were annotated as CD4+, CD8+ or unknown. Wilcoxon tests were applied to paired samples to test diversity changes from C1D1 to C4D1. TCRdb obtained this table from immuneACCESS and retained in-frame rearrangements with V and J assigned. These tables miss some clones; where compared with another copy, unresolved V genes account for less than half of the shortfall, and the remainder is unexplained. V, J and clone size reflect that table, while D and trimming were determined from the DNA. Counted in this sample were some 150,000 clones; around four fifths of them appeared once. The ten biggest clones cover roughly 9.2% of the sample.

The chain links TRBV6-5 with TRBJ1-4; TRBD1 fits 8 bases in the junction. Here the sequenced sample was peripheral blood mononuclear cells (PBMCs), taken before the second cycle of nivolumab. This clonotype was sampled from a human donor with classical Hodgkin lymphoma. Here is the DNA: TGTGCCAGCAAGCAGGGGGCTGCGCATGAAAAACTGTTTTTT. Its coded protein is CASKQGAAHEKLFF.